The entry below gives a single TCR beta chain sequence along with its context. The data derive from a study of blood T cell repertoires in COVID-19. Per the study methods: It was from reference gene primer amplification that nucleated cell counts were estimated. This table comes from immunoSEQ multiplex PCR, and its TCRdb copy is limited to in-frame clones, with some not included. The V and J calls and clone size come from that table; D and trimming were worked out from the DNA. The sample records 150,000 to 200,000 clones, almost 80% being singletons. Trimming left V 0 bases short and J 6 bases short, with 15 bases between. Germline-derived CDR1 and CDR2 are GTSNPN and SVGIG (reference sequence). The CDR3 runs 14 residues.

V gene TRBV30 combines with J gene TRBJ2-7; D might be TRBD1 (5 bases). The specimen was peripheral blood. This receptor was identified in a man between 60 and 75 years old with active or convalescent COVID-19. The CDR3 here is CAWSVYAVGPEQYF. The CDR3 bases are TGTGCCTGGAGTGTATACGCTGTGGGGCCCGAGCAGTACTTC.